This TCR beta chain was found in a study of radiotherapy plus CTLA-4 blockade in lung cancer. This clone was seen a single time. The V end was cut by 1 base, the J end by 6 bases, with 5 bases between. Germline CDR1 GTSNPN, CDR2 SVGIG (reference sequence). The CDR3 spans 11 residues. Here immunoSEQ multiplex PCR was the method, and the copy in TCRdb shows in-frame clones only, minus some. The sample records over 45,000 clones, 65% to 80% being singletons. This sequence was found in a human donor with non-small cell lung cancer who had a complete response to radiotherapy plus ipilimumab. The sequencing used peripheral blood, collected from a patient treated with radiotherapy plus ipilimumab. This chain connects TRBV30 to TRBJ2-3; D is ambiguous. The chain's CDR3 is CAWSAGDTQYF. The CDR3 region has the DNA TGTGCCTGGAGTGCAGGTGATACGCAGTATTTT.